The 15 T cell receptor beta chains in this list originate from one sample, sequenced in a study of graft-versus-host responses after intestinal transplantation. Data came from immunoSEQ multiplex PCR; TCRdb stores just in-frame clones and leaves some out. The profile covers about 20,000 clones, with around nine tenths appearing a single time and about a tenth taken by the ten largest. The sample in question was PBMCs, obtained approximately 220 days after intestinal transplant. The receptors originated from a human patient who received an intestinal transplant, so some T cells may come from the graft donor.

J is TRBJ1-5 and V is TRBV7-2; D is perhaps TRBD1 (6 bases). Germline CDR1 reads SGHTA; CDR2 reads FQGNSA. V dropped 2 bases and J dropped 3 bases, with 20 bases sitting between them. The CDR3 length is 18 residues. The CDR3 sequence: CASSLSGGAGRTNQPQHF. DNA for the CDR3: TGTGCCAGCAGCTTATCTGGGGGGGCAGGCCGAACCAATCAGCCCCAGCATTTT. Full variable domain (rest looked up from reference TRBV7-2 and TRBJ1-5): GAGVSQSPSNKVTEKGKDVELRCDPISGHTALYWYRQSLGQGLEFLIYFQGNSAPDKSGLPSDRFSAERTGGSVSTLTIQRTQQEDSAVYLCASSLSGGAGRTNQPQHFGDGTRLSIL.

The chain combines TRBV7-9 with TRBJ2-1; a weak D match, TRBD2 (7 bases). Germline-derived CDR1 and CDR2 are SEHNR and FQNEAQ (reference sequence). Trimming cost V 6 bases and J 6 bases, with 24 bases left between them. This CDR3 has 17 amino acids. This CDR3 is CASSHLGRGGPSNEQFF. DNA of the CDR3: TGTGCCAGCAGTCACCTGGGGAGGGGGGGCCCAAGCAATGAGCAGTTCTTC.

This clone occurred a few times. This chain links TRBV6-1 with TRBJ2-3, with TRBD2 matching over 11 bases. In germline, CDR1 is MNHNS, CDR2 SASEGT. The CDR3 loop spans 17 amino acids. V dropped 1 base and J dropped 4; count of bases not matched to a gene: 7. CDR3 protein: CASSEVAGGHGSDTQYF. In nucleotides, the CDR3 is TGTGCCAGCAGTGAAGTAGCGGGGGGGCATGGTTCAGATACGCAGTATTTT.

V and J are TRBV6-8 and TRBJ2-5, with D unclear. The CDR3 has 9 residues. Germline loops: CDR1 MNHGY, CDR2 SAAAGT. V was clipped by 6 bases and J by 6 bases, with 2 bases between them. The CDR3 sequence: CASRQTQYF. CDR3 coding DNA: TGTGCCAGCAGACAGACCCAGTACTTC.

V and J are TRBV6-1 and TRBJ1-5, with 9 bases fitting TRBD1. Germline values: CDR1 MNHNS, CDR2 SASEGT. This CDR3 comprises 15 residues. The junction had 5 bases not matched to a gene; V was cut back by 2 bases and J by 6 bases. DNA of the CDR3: TGTGCCAGCAGTGAATACGAGACAGGGGGTCAGCCCCAGCATTTT. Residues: CASSEYETGGQPQHF.

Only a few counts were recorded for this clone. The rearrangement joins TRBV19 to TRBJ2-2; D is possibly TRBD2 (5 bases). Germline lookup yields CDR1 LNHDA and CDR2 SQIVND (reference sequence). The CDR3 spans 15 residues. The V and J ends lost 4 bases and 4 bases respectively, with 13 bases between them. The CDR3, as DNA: TGTGCCAGTAGTAATCGAGGGTATGGCACCGGGGAGCTGTTTTTT. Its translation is CASSNRGYGTGELFF.

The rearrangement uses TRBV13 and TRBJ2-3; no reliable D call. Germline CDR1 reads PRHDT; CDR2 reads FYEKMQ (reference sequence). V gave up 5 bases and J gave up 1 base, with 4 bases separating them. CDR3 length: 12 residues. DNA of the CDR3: TGTGCCAGCAGCCCCGGCACAGATACGCAGTATTTT. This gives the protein CASSPGTDTQYF.

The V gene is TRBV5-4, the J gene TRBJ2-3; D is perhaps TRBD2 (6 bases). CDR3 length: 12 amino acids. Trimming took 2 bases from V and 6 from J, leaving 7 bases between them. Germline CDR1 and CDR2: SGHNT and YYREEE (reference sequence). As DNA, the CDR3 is TGTGCCAGCAGCTTAAGCGGGGATACGCAGTATTTT. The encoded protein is CASSLSGDTQYF. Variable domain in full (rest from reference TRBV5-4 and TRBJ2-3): ETGVTQSPTHLIKTRGQQVTLRCSSQSGHNTVSWYQQALGQGPQFIFQYYREEENGRGNFPPRFSGLQFPNYSSELNVNALELDDSALYLCASSLSGDTQYFGPGTRLTVL.

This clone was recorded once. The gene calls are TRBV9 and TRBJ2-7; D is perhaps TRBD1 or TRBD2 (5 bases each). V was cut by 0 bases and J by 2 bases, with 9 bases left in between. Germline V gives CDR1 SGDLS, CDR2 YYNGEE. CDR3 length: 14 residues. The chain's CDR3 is CASSVDGGAYEQYF. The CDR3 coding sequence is TGTGCCAGCAGCGTAGATGGGGGTGCCTACGAGCAGTACTTC.

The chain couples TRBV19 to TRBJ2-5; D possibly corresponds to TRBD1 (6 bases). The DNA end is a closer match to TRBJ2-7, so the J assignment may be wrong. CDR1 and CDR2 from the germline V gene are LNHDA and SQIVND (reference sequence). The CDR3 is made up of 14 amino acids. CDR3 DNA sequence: TGTGCCAGTAGTATAGGGGGGCATTCCTACGAGCAGTACTTC. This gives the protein CASSIGGHSYEQYF.

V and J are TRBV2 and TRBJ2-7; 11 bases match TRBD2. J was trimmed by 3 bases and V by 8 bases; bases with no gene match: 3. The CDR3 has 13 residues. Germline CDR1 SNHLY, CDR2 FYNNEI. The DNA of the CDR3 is TGTGCCAGCCAAACTAGCGGGGGCTACGAGCAGTACTTC. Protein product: CASQTSGGYEQYF.

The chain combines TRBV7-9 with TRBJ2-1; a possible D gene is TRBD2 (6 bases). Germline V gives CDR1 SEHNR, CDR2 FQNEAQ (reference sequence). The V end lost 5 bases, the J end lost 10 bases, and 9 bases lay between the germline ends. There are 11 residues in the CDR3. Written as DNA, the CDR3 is TGTGCCAGCAGCCCCGGGGGAGAGCAGTTCTTC. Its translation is CASSPGGEQFF.

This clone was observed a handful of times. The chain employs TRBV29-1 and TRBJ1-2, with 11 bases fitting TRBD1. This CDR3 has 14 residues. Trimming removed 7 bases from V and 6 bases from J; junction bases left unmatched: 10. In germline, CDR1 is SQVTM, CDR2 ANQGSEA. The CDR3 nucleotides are TGCAGCGGTGGAGGGACAGGGGGGGACGATGGCTACACCTTC. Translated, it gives CSGGGTGGDDGYTF. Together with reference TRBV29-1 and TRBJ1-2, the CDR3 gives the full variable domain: SAVISQKPSRDICQRGTSLTIQCQVDSQVTMMFWYRQQPGQSLTLIATANQGSEATYESGFVIDKFPISRPNLTFSTLTVSNMSPEDSSIYLCSGGGTGGDDGYTFGSGTRLTVV.

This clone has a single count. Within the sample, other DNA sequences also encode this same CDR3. The CDR3: CASSFTSTGELFF. The CDR3, as DNA: TGTGCCAGCAGCTTTACTAGCACCGGGGAGCTGTTTTTT. This chain joins TRBV7-9 and TRBJ2-2; D is possibly TRBD2 (5 bases). This CDR3 region has 13 residues. V dropped 3 bases and J dropped 4 bases, with 6 bases sitting between them. CDR1 is SEHNR, CDR2 FQNEAQ, per germline (reference sequence).

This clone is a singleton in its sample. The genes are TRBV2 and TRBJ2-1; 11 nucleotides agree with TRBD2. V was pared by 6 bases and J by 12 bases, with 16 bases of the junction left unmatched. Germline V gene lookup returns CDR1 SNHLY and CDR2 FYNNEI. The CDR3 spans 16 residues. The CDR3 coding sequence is TGTGCCAGCAGACACCGTAGCGGGGGGGTAAGAGGTGGGCAGTTCTTC. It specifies CASRHRSGGVRGGQFF. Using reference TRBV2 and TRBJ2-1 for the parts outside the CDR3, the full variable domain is EPEVTQTPSHQVTQMGQEVILRCVPISNHLYFYWYRQILGQKVEFLVSFYNNEISEKSEIFDDQFSVERPDGSNFTLKIRSTKLEDSAMYFCASRHRSGGVRGGQFFGPGTRLTVL.